The source of this TCR beta chain is a study of blood T cells in healthy people across ages. Then a second PCR, running about 6 to 11 cycles, was carried out with a sample-barcoded 5' primer and a J-beta primer mix. TCRdb re-called the 5' RACE reads through MiXCR, storing one row per CDR3 protein. Of around 800,000 distinct CDR3 sequences listed, about a quarter are singletons. They isolated at least 6 million PBMCs from each sample. Germline lookup yields CDR1 SNHLY and CDR2 FYNNEI. CDR3 length: 11 residues. V was trimmed by 8 bases and J by 1 base, leaving 6 bases between them. This clonotype has only a few counts. This same sample was also part of a study on T cells of mothers and their children. As that report states: Six children, together with their three healthy Caucasian mothers, made up the donors. Across the analysis, no persistent microchimeric T cell clones were detected.

This rearrangement joins TRBV2 to TRBJ2-7; perhaps TRBD2 as D (5 bases). The TCR comes from a boy younger than 18 in good health. Sequencing was done on a sample of blood. The CDR3 protein is CASGESYEQYF. The CDR3 coding sequence is TGTGCCAGCGGGGAGTCCTACGAGCAGTACTTC.